The 26 T cell receptor beta chains given below trace back to one sample, sequenced in a study of cytomegalovirus exposure and HLA in healthy donors. Primers for the PCR totalled 60 Vbeta and 13 Jbeta. Data came from immunoSEQ multiplex PCR; TCRdb stores just in-frame clones and leaves some out. The table shows 150,000 to 200,000 clones, with roughly 80% occurring only once. Sequencing used PBMCs. These receptors originate from a woman under 30 in good health and CMV-seropositive.

The chain is built from TRBV2 and TRBJ2-2; D is ambiguous. Trimming took 2 bases from V and 6 from J, leaving 7 bases between them. The CDR3 runs to 13 residues. Germline V gives CDR1 SNHLY, CDR2 FYNNEI. Here the CDR3 reads CASSELTSGELFF. The CDR3 DNA reads as TGTGCCAGCAGTGAACTAACTTCCGGGGAGCTGTTTTTT.

The rearrangement joins TRBV5-6 to TRBJ2-6, with no clear D. This CDR3 region has 16 residues. CDR1 is SGHDT, CDR2 YYEEEE, per germline. Trimming removed 1 base at V and 0 bases at J, with 8 bases between. CDR3 nucleotides: TGTGCCAGCAGCTTGTTCATCAGCTCTGGGGCCAACGTCCTGACTTTC. Protein product: CASSLFISSGANVLTF.

The chain is built from TRBV6-5 and TRBJ1-5, with 9 bases that match TRBD1. The CDR3 has 16 residues. The germline CDR1 and CDR2 sequences are MNHEY and SVGAGI. The J segment lost 7 bases and the V segment lost 0 bases, leaving 7 bases of the junction unmatched. CDR3 sequence: CASSYSRQGDRQPQHF. The CDR3 region has the DNA TGTGCCAGCAGTTACTCACGACAGGGGGATAGGCAGCCCCAGCATTTT.

The chain couples TRBV7-3 to TRBJ2-2; D ambiguous. V was shortened by 6 bases and J by 4 bases, with 9 bases between the two germline ends. Germline CDR1 and CDR2: SGHTA and FQGTGA. The CDR3 covers 13 residues. CDR3: CASSRVSTGELFF. The CDR3 bases are TGTGCCAGCAGTCGCGTATCCACCGGGGAGCTGTTTTTT.

This clone showed up just once. J is TRBJ2-1 and V is TRBV1; the table assigns TRBD2, which was not confirmed against the DNA. TRBV1 is reported as a pseudogene. The CDR3 covers 17 residues. CDR3 DNA: TGCACCAGCAGCCAAGCCCCCCTAGTAAGCCTGTACAATGAGCAGTTCTTC. Translating gives CTSSQAPLVSLYNEQFF.

The V and J genes are TRBV5-1 and TRBJ2-7, with a weak D call TRBD1 (6 bases). This CDR3 has 18 amino acids. Germline-derived CDR1 and CDR2 are SGHRS and YFSETQ. The V end was cut by 6 bases, the J end by 3 bases, with 28 bases between. The CDR3 region is CASIEGDQAKGFYYEQYF. The DNA of the CDR3 is TGCGCCAGCATAGAGGGGGATCAGGCAAAAGGGTTCTACTACGAGCAGTACTTC.

V is TRBV9 and J is TRBJ1-2; 7 bases fit TRBD1. The CDR3 contains 14 residues. With 3 bases clipped from V and 5 bases from J, the junction kept 7 bases outside the gene matches. CDR1 SGDLS and CDR2 YYNGEE come from the germline V gene. CDR3 in amino acids: CASSAVSTGYGYTF. In nucleotides, the CDR3 is TGTGCCAGCAGCGCCGTCTCGACAGGGTATGGCTACACCTTC.

The V gene is TRBV7-2, the J gene TRBJ1-3; tentatively, D is TRBD1 (5 bases). CDR1 SGHTA and CDR2 FQGNSA come from the germline V gene. The CDR3 sequence is 14 residues long. V dropped 0 bases and J dropped 2 bases, with 5 bases sitting between them. The CDR3 sequence is CASSLAGAGNTIYF. As DNA, the CDR3 is TGTGCCAGCAGCTTAGCAGGGGCTGGAAACACCATATATTTT. Complete variable domain (other parts from reference TRBV7-2 and TRBJ1-3): GAGVSQSPSNKVTEKGKDVELRCDPISGHTALYWYRQSLGQGLEFLIYFQGNSAPDKSGLPSDRFSAERTGGSVSTLTIQRTQQEDSAVYLCASSLAGAGNTIYFGEGSWLTVV.

The V call is TRBV7-2, the J call TRBJ2-2; 11 bases agree with TRBD2. V gave up 5 bases and J gave up 8 bases; unmatched junction bases: 10. The germline V gene has CDR1 SGHTA and CDR2 FQGNSA. This CDR3 contains 16 residues. The CDR3, as DNA: TGTGCCAGCAGCCGCGGGACTAGCGGTTCACGGGGGGAGCTGTTTTTT. This encodes CASSRGTSGSRGELFF. Full variable domain (missing parts from reference TRBV7-2 and TRBJ2-2): GAGVSQSPSNKVTEKGKDVELRCDPISGHTALYWYRQSLGQGLEFLIYFQGNSAPDKSGLPSDRFSAERTGGSVSTLTIQRTQQEDSAVYLCASSRGTSGSRGELFFGEGSRLTVL.

This chain joins TRBV5-1 and TRBJ1-6; D perhaps matches TRBD1 (6 bases). The CDR3 spans 18 residues. Germline V gives CDR1 SGHRS, CDR2 YFSETQ. Trimming took 0 bases from V and 10 from J, leaving 23 bases between them. The CDR3 loop reads CASSLEVVARGHSSPLHF. The CDR3 DNA follows: TGCGCCAGCAGCTTGGAAGTGGTCGCCAGGGGCCACAGCTCACCCCTCCACTTT. The complete variable domain, with remaining parts taken from reference TRBV5-1 and TRBJ1-6, reads KAGVTQTPRYLIKTRGQQVTLSCSPISGHRSVSWYQQTPGQGLQFLFEYFSETQRNKGNFPGRFSGRQFSNSRSEMNVSTLELGDSALYLCASSLEVVARGHSSPLHFGNGTRLTVT.

This chain connects TRBV7-2 to TRBJ2-7, with 8 bases identical to TRBD1. The V segment lost 5 bases and the J segment 3 bases; nucleotides outside the gene matches: 6. Germline CDR1 is SGHTA and CDR2 is FQGNSA. This CDR3 comprises 14 residues. The CDR3 loop reads CASSHKGTGYEQYF. DNA for the CDR3: TGTGCCAGCAGCCACAAAGGGACAGGCTACGAGCAGTACTTC.

The chain couples TRBV13 to TRBJ1-2, with 7 nucleotides matching TRBD1. Losses at the gene ends were 0 bases for V and 0 bases for J; bases not matched to a gene: 4. In germline, CDR1 is PRHDT, CDR2 FYEKMQ (reference sequence). The CDR3 totals 16 residues. Written as DNA, the CDR3 is TGTGCCAGCAGCTTAGGCCTTACAGGGGCTAACTATGGCTACACCTTC. Translated: CASSLGLTGANYGYTF.

This clone was observed a few times. This sequence joins TRBV9 and TRBJ2-4; possibly TRBD1 for D (7 bases). The CDR3 is 14 residues long. V was clipped by 4 bases and J by 7 bases, with 15 bases between them. CDR1 is SGDLS and CDR2 is YYNGEE in the germline V gene. Here the CDR3 DNA reads TGTGCCAGCAGCAGAGGAGGGACAGATAACATTCAGTACTTC. This translates into CASSRGGTDNIQYF.

This sequence joins TRBV7-9 and TRBJ2-7; D might be TRBD1 (6 bases). The CDR3 extends over 14 amino acids. Trimming cost V 8 bases and J 0 bases, with 14 bases left between them. CDR1 and CDR2 (germline): SEHNR, FQNEAQ (reference sequence). The CDR3 reads CASAAQGSSYEQYF. For the CDR3, the DNA is TGTGCCAGCGCTGCCCAGGGGAGCTCCTACGAGCAGTACTTC.

The chain links TRBV19 to TRBJ1-2, with 12 bases lining up with TRBD1. Per the germline V gene, CDR1 is LNHDA and CDR2 is SQIVND (reference sequence). V gave up 4 bases and J gave up 3 bases; unmatched junction bases: 12. This CDR3 contains 18 residues. DNA for the CDR3: TGTGCCAGTAGTACGCGGGGGACAGGGGGCAGAATCCACTATGGCTACACCTTC. Its protein product is CASSTRGTGGRIHYGYTF.

A few counts support this clone. The chain carries TRBV4-2 and TRBJ2-1, with TRBD2 matching 11 bases. CDR3 length: 17 residues. Germline V gene data show CDR1 as LGHNA and CDR2 as YNFKEQ. Unmatched junction bases numbered 3, after V lost 0 bases and J lost 2 bases. The CDR3 DNA is TGTGCCAGCAGCCAAGAAAATAGCGGGAGGGCCTACAATGAGCAGTTCTTC. It is translated as CASSQENSGRAYNEQFF.

CDR3 protein: CASSQRLAGGYEQYF. DNA of the CDR3: TGTGCCAGCAGCCAACGACTAGCGGGGGGTTACGAGCAGTACTTC. This chain uses TRBV4-2 with TRBJ2-7, with 13 bases fitting TRBD2. CDR1 is LGHNA, CDR2 YNFKEQ, per germline. CDR3 length equals 15 residues. Trimming removed 2 bases from V and 4 bases from J; junction bases left unmatched: 2.

V is TRBV28 and J is TRBJ2-2, with TRBD1 as a possible D gene (5 bases). CDR1 is MDHEN, CDR2 SYDVKM, per germline. This CDR3 spans 15 amino acids. The V and J ends lost 5 bases and 5 bases respectively, with 15 bases between them. This chain's CDR3 is CASSPQGDVTGELFF. CDR3 bases: TGTGCCAGCAGTCCCCAAGGGGATGTGACCGGGGAGCTGTTTTTT.

This chain uses TRBV10-2 with TRBJ1-2; 7 nucleotides match TRBD1. Trimming at V came to 2 bases and at J to 5 bases, leaving 5 bases not matched to a gene. Germline V gene sequence: CDR1 WSHSY, CDR2 SAAADI. The CDR3 totals 14 residues. This CDR3 is CASSEEGAGYGYTF. The CDR3 DNA reads TGCGCCAGCAGTGAGGAGGGGGCGGGTTATGGCTACACCTTC.

The V call is TRBV5-1, the J call TRBJ2-1, with 13 bases identical to TRBD2. This CDR3 spans 16 amino acids. Germline values: CDR1 SGHRS, CDR2 YFSETQ. Losses at the gene ends were 4 bases for V and 5 bases for J; bases not matched to a gene: 6. CDR3: CASSNLLAGGDNEQFF. The CDR3 DNA reads as TGCGCCAGCAGCAACCTACTAGCGGGGGGGGACAATGAGCAGTTCTTC.

This chain links TRBV6-5 with TRBJ2-3; TRBD2 matches 9 bases. This CDR3 contains 15 residues. V was pared by 6 bases and J by 6 bases, with 10 bases of the junction left unmatched. Per the germline V gene, CDR1 is MNHEY and CDR2 is SVGAGI. CDR3 nucleotides: TGTGCCAGCAGAACCCAGGGACTAGCCGTCGATACGCAGTATTTT. Its translation: CASRTQGLAVDTQYF.

This clone was observed a few times. The V call is TRBV10-3, the J call TRBJ2-7, with TRBD1 identical over 8 bases. The CDR3 has 14 amino acids. Germline V gene sequence: CDR1 ENHRY, CDR2 SYGVKD. V shed 10 bases and J 8 bases; nucleotides not matched to a gene: 16. CDR3 DNA sequence: TGTGCCACCCGGGCCCTAGACAGGGGAGGAAAGCAGTACTTC. Translation gives CATRALDRGGKQYF.

J is TRBJ2-7 and V is TRBV6-6; D is perhaps TRBD1 (6 bases). Trimming removed 6 bases at V and 3 bases at J, with 12 bases between. CDR1 MNHNY and CDR2 SVGAGI come from the germline V gene (reference sequence). This CDR3 has 13 amino acids. CDR3 nucleotides: TGTGCCAGCAGAACACAGGGAAGCTACGAGCAGTACTTC. This translates into CASRTQGSYEQYF.

Here the CDR3 DNA reads TGTGCCAGCAGTTTGTTGTTCAGGGGGCGTTGGGACACTGAAGCTTTCTTT. This codes for CASSLLFRGRWDTEAFF. The chain employs TRBV28 and TRBJ1-1, with 8 bases aligning to TRBD1. V shed 3 bases and J 3 bases; nucleotides not matched to a gene: 12. CDR1 is MDHEN and CDR2 is SYDVKM in the germline V gene. The CDR3 is 17 amino acids.

The chain uses TRBV25-1 and TRBJ1-4, with 7 nucleotides matching TRBD1. Looked up from germline, CDR1 is MGHDK and CDR2 is SYGVNS. The CDR3 consists of 15 residues. The V segment lost 1 base and the J segment 6 bases; nucleotides outside the gene matches: 5. The CDR3 loop is CASSELTGWYEKLFF. DNA for the CDR3: TGTGCCAGCAGTGAATTGACAGGGTGGTATGAAAAACTGTTTTTT.

The chain employs TRBV7-6 and TRBJ1-3; TRBD1 aligns across 7 bases. V gave up 1 base and J gave up 2 bases; unmatched junction bases: 2. The CDR3 extends over 15 amino acids. CDR1 SGHVS and CDR2 FNYEAQ come from the germline V gene. As DNA, the CDR3 is TGTGCCAGCAGCTTAGGAGGGGGCGCTGGAAACACCATATATTTT. Its protein product is CASSLGGGAGNTIYF.